Listed here are 16 T cell receptor beta chains from one sample, sequenced in a study of blood T cell repertoires in COVID-19. Generated by immunoSEQ multiplex PCR, the TCRdb table keeps only in-frame clones and is missing some. The data hold approximately 120,000 clones, with roughly 86% observed a single time. The source material was peripheral blood. The receptors originated from a human donor in a cohort sampled during active COVID-19.

The CDR3 sequence: CASSPIDRTYGYTF. DNA of the CDR3: TGCGCCAGCAGCCCAATTGACAGAACCTATGGCTACACCTTC. This chain joins TRBV5-1 and TRBJ1-2; possible D gene TRBD1, 5 bases. Trimming cost V 4 bases and J 4 bases, with 14 bases left between them. This CDR3 has 14 amino acids. CDR1 is SGHRS, CDR2 YFSETQ, per germline.

V is TRBV19 and J is TRBJ2-3, with 13 bases fitting TRBD2. CDR1 is LNHDA, CDR2 SQIVND, per germline (reference sequence). The CDR3 contains 17 residues. V gave up 6 bases and J gave up 4 bases; unmatched junction bases: 10. Here the CDR3 reads CASSILAGGPGADTQYF. CDR3 DNA: TGTGCCAGTAGCATACTAGCGGGAGGGCCTGGCGCAGATACGCAGTATTTT.

The genes are TRBV19 and TRBJ2-7; a weak D match, TRBD1 (6 bases). Deletions cut 9 bases from V and 4 bases from J, with 19 bases between. Germline CDR1 is LNHDA and CDR2 is SQIVND (reference sequence). CDR3 length: 14 amino acids. The CDR3: CASPETGPDYEQYF. The CDR3 DNA reads TGTGCCAGCCCCGAGACAGGCCCCGATTACGAGCAGTACTTC.

The chain uses TRBV5-1 and TRBJ1-1; 10 positions match TRBD1. V was pared by 5 bases and J by 6 bases, with 7 bases of the junction left unmatched. Germline CDR1 and CDR2: SGHRS and YFSETQ. The CDR3 is 14 residues long. CDR3 amino acids: CASSSGTGVAEAFF. Written as DNA, the CDR3 is TGCGCCAGCAGTTCCGGGACAGGGGTCGCTGAAGCTTTCTTT.

The chain has TRBV28 and TRBJ2-7, with a possible D match to TRBD2 (5 bases). Trimming removed 6 bases at V and 2 bases at J, with 14 bases between. This CDR3 is built from 14 residues. Germline assignment: CDR1 MDHEN and CDR2 SYDVKM. CDR3 DNA sequence: TGTGCCAGCAGCCCTCATGACGGGACCTACGAGCAGTACTTC. It codes for CASSPHDGTYEQYF. Complete variable domain (other parts from reference TRBV28 and TRBJ2-7): DVKVTQSSRYLVKRTGEKVFLECVQDMDHENMFWYRQDPGLGLRLIYFSYDVKMKEKGDIPEGYSVSREKKERFSLILESASTNQTSMYLCASSPHDGTYEQYFGPGTRLTVT.

This sequence joins TRBV7-6 and TRBJ2-1; the match to TRBD2 covers 8 bases. From germline, CDR1 is SGHVS and CDR2 FNYEAQ. The junction had 9 bases not matched to a gene; V was cut back by 6 bases and J by 2 bases. The CDR3 consists of 16 residues. CDR3 bases: TGTGCCAGCAGTTCCCTTACTAGCGGTCCCTACAATGAGCAGTTCTTC. Protein sequence: CASSSLTSGPYNEQFF. Drawing the rest from reference TRBV7-6 and TRBJ2-1, the complete variable domain is GAGVSQSPRYKVTKRGQDVALRCDPISGHVSLYWYRQALGQGPEFLTYFNYEAQQDKSGLPNDRFSAERPEGSISTLTIQRTEQRDSAMYRCASSSLTSGPYNEQFFGPGTRLTVL.

The chain carries TRBV3-1 (or the pseudogene TRBV3-2) and TRBJ2-1, with D perhaps TRBD1 (7 bases). The CDR3 has 18 residues. The germline V and J ends were trimmed by 2 bases and 8 bases, with 25 bases remaining between them. The germline V gene encodes CDR1 LGHDT and CDR2 YNNKEL (reference sequence). CDR3 nucleotide sequence: TGTGCCAGCAGCCAAATGATTCCCCAATCTGGCAGGGGGGATGAGCAGTTCTTC. Its translation: CASSQMIPQSGRGDEQFF.

The rearrangement joins TRBV7-2 to TRBJ2-7; TRBD2 matches 9 bases. Per the germline V gene, CDR1 is SGHTA and CDR2 is FQGNSA. This CDR3 is built from 15 residues. The trim removed 7 bases at V and 6 bases at J, leaving 13 bases unmatched. The CDR3 DNA is TGTGCCAGCACCATCAATGGACTAGCGACTGGCGAGCAGTACTTC. This translates into CASTINGLATGEQYF.

This clone occurred a few times. This chain connects TRBV19 to TRBJ1-2, with 9 bases matching TRBD1. The CDR3 spans 15 residues. The trim removed 1 base at V and 8 bases at J, leaving 8 bases unmatched. The V gene's germline CDR1 is LNHDA and CDR2 SQIVND (reference sequence). The CDR3 here is CASSIGGQGLFGYTF. The CDR3 nucleotides are TGTGCCAGTAGTATAGGAGGACAGGGGTTATTCGGCTACACCTTC.

The chain links TRBV29-1 to TRBJ1-4; 11 bases align to TRBD1. Germline trimming cut 7 bases from V and 7 bases from J; bases unmatched to any gene: 8. The germline V gene encodes CDR1 SQVTM and CDR2 ANQGSEA. There are 14 residues in the CDR3. Here the CDR3 reads CSAAGGTGGEKLFF. As DNA, the CDR3 is TGCAGCGCCGCGGGCGGGACAGGGGGTGAAAAACTGTTTTTT.

CDR3 bases: TGTGCCAGCACCTCGGAGGGGAGGGGAGACACCGGGGAGCTGTTTTTT. This gives the protein CASTSEGRGDTGELFF. The chain uses TRBV28 and TRBJ2-2; 7 bases agree with TRBD2. With 7 bases clipped from V and 3 bases from J, the junction kept 11 bases outside the gene matches. The CDR3 covers 16 residues. The germline gives CDR1 MDHEN, CDR2 SYDVKM.

The chain's CDR3 is CAWTSGTSTDTQYF. The CDR3 DNA is TGTGCCTGGACTAGCGGGACCAGCACAGATACGCAGTATTTT. The chain employs TRBV30 and TRBJ2-3, with TRBD2 identical over 9 bases. V lost 4 bases and J lost 0; bases outside the gene matches: 2. The germline CDR1 and CDR2 sequences are GTSNPN and SVGIG (reference sequence). CDR3 size: 14 residues.

V and J are TRBV18 and TRBJ1-3; 7 bases are a match to TRBD1. Per germline, CDR1 KGHSH and CDR2 LQKENI. The CDR3 is 16 amino acids. The junction had 5 bases not matched to a gene; V was cut back by 3 bases and J by 0 bases. CDR3 amino acids: CASSPWDSGSGNTIYF. The CDR3 bases are TGTGCCAGCTCACCGTGGGACAGTGGCTCTGGAAACACCATATATTTT.

This rearrangement joins TRBV7-9 to TRBJ2-1; 11 bases map to TRBD2. Germline V gene data show CDR1 as SEHNR and CDR2 as FQNEAQ (reference sequence). The trim removed 6 bases at V and 7 bases at J, leaving 8 bases unmatched. The CDR3 is made up of 15 amino acids. CDR3 DNA sequence: TGTGCCAGCAGGGTGGGACTAGCGGTGGAAAATGAGCAGTTCTTC. It translates to CASRVGLAVENEQFF.

The J gene is TRBJ2-7, the V gene TRBV11-2; TRBD2 matches 8 bases. Germline V lookup: CDR1 SGHAT, CDR2 FQNNGV. With 3 bases clipped from V and 5 bases from J, the junction kept 12 bases outside the gene matches. The CDR3 extends over 16 amino acids. The DNA for the CDR3 is TGTGCCAGCAGCTTCCGTGTCAGCGGGAGCGGCAACGAGCAGTACTTC. Amino acids: CASSFRVSGSGNEQYF.

V and J are TRBV20-1 and TRBJ2-3, with D unresolved. Germline V gene lookup returns CDR1 DFQATT and CDR2 SNEGSKA (reference sequence). The CDR3 sequence is 8 residues long. CDR3 loop: CTTDTQYF. The CDR3 nucleotides read TGCACTACAGATACGCAGTATTTT.